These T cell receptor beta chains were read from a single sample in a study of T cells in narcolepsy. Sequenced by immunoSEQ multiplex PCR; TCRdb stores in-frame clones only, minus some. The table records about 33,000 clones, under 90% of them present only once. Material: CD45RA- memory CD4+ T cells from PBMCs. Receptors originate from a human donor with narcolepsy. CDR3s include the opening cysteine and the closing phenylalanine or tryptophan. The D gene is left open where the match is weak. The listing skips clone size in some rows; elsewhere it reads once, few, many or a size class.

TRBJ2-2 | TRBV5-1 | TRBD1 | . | TGCGCCAGCAGCGTGGACAGGGCGGACGGGGAGCTGTTTTTT | CASSVDRADGELFF
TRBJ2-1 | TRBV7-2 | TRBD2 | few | TGTGCCAGCAGCTCTACTAGCGGGAGGAGGGATGAGCAGTTCTTC | CASSSTSGRRDEQFF
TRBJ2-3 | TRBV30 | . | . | TGTGCCTGGAGTGTACGGGTAGGAGGGCCCACAGATACGCAGTATTTT | CAWSVRVGGPTDTQYF
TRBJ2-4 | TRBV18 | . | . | TGTGCCAGCTCACCAGGGGTCCGCGGAGAGCTAGCCAAAAACATTCAGTACTTC | CASSPGVRGELAKNIQYF
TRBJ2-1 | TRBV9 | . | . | TGTGCCAGCAGCGTAGCAAGGAGAGGTGAGCAGTTCTTC | CASSVARRGEQFF
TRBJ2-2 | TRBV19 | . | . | TGTGCCAGTAGTCCCCACTCTGGCGCGAACACCGGGGAGCTGTTTTTT | CASSPHSGANTGELFF
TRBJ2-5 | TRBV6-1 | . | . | TGTGCCAGCAGTGAAGCCTGGGAGACCCAGTACTTC | CASSEAWETQYF
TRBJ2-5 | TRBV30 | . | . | TGTGCCTGGAGTGTACGAGGGGGGAGGGAGACCCAGTACTTC | CAWSVRGGRETQYF
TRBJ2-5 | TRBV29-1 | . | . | TGCAGCGTTGAAGGGGTCCAAGAGGCCCAGTACTTC | CSVEGVQEAQYF
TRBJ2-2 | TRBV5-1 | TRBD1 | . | TGCGCCAGCAGCCAAAGGACAGGGGAGAGCACCGGGGAGCTGTTTTTT | CASSQRTGESTGELFF